Listed here is a single T cell receptor beta chain. The antigen is undetermined. The data belong to a study of shared clonotypes between healthy human individuals. The authors loaded about 200 ng DNA, 30,000 to 35,000 T cell genomes, into sorted-subset replicate PCRs. Repertoires were generated with immunoSEQ multiplex PCR, while TCRdb's copy carries only in-frame clones and drops some. The data show 2 million to 2.5 million clones, just over 90% seen once. General study results and limits: The genetic and exposure-history diversity represented was limited by few donors.

CDR1 is SGHRS, CDR2 YFSETQ, per germline. The length of the CDR3 is 14 residues. The trim removed 4 bases at V and 10 bases at J, leaving 6 bases unmatched. The V gene is TRBV5-1, the J gene TRBJ2-1; the match to TRBD1 covers 12 bases. The source is a man between 18 and 29 years old in good health. Some clones in this sample may be carry-over from other donors' samples. The specimen was naive CD4+ T cells from PBMCs. Specified subset: CD45RA+ positively selected. The CDR3 spells CASSGGTGGTEQFF. CDR3 DNA sequence: TGCGCCAGCAGCGGCGGGACAGGGGGCACCGAGCAGTTCTTC.